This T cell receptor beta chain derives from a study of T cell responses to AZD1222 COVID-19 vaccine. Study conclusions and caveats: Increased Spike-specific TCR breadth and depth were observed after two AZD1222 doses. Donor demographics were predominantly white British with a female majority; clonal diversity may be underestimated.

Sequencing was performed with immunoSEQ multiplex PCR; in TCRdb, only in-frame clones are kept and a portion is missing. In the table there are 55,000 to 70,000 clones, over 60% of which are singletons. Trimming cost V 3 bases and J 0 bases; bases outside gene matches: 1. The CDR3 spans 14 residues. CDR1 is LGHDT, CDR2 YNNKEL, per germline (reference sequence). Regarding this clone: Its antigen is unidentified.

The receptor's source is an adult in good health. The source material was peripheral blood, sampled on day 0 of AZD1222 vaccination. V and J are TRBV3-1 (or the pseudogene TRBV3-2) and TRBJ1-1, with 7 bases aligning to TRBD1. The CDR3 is CASSQGQLNTEAFF. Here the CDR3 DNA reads TGTGCCAGCAGCCAGGGACAGCTGAACACTGAAGCTTTCTTT.